The following is a TCR beta chain sequence with its context. Its binding antigen is unknown. No qualities accompany the bases; no much larger clone lies one base away. The data were obtained in a study of T cell changes during pregnancy in multiple sclerosis (dated by TCRdb to the late 2010s). Some background on the complete study: The study examined how the T cell repertoire changed over the course of pregnancy in women with multiple sclerosis.

The germline V end is reduced by 2 bases and the J end by 8 bases; junction bases left unmatched: 11. For CDR1 and CDR2, the germline V gene lists SGHTA and FQGNSA. The CDR3 spans 15 residues, from the cysteine through the phenylalanine. The CDR3 DNA has 45 bases and is translated from base 1. Receptor amplification or capture employed the immunoSEQ multiplex PCR assay. TCRdb carries this immuneACCESS record with in-frame sequences only. Its versions omit some clonotypes, under half of them owing to an unresolved V gene in the studies checked, with the rest unexplained. In this sample the table shows approximately 40,000 clones, around 90% of which occur a single time. Jointly, the top ten make up about 12% of the sample.

The sample was CD8+ T cells from peripheral blood mononuclear cells, taken after pregnancy. The receptor chain draws on TRBV7-2 and TRBJ1-1; TRBD1 aligns with 7 central bases. This clonotype was obtained from a female donor with multiple sclerosis, enrolled in a pregnancy study. The DNA reads as follows: TGTGCCAGCAGCTTAAGGGGGCCCCCTCGAGTGGAAGCTTTCTTT. It translates to CASSLRGPPRVEAFF.